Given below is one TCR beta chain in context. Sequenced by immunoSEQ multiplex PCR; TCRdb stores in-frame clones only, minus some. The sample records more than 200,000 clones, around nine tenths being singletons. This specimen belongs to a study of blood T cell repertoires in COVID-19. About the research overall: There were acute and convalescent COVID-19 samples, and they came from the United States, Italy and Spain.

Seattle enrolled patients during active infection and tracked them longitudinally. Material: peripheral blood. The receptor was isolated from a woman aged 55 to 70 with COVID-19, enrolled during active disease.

Here the CDR3 reads CASSVSAGSSYEQYF. The CDR3 DNA reads as TGTGCCAGCAGCGTTTCGGCGGGGAGCTCCTACGAGCAGTACTTC. The J gene is TRBJ2-7, the V gene TRBV9; TRBD2 is a possible D gene (6 bases). The V gene lost 2 bases and the J gene lost 0 bases, with 12 bases spanning the gap. The CDR3 sequence is 15 residues long. CDR1 and CDR2 from the germline V gene are SGDLS and YYNGEE.